The 25 T cell receptor beta chains given below trace back to one sample, sequenced in a study of blood T cell repertoires in COVID-19. The repertoire was sequenced with immunoSEQ multiplex PCR; TCRdb's copy has only in-frame clones and lacks some. The sample holds 20,000 to 25,000 clones, about 88% seen once. Sequences were obtained from peripheral blood. The receptor source for this set is a human donor in a cohort sampled during active COVID-19. The donor label of this sample is uncertain.

This clone was counted a single time. The chain recombines TRBV29-1 with TRBJ1-3, with D possibly TRBD1 on 5 matching bases. V was clipped by 6 bases and J by 0 bases, with 12 bases between them. CDR1 and CDR2 from the germline V gene are SQVTM and ANQGSEA. There are 14 residues in the CDR3. CDR3 protein: CSVDSGISGNTIYF. The CDR3 region has the DNA TGCAGCGTGGATTCAGGGATCTCTGGAAACACCATATATTTT.

The chain employs TRBV11-3 and TRBJ1-4; TRBD1 matches 8 bases. The V and J ends lost 4 bases and 7 bases, in that order; junction bases with no gene match: 11. The CDR3 has 16 amino acids. Germline V gene lookup returns CDR1 SGHNT and CDR2 YENEEA. CDR3 sequence: CASSSPPGGEGEKLFF. The CDR3 nucleotides read TGTGCCAGCAGCTCCCCCCCAGGGGGCGAGGGTGAAAAACTGTTTTTT.

This rearrangement joins TRBV3-1 (or the pseudogene TRBV3-2) to TRBJ1-3, with D possibly matching TRBD1 (6 bases). CDR3 length: 16 residues. Germline lookup yields CDR1 LGHDT and CDR2 YNNKEL (reference sequence). V gave up 6 bases and J gave up 0 bases, with 15 bases separating them. The DNA for the CDR3 is TGTGCCAGCAGTTACCCGACAGGCCACTCTGGAAACACCATATATTTT. It encodes CASSYPTGHSGNTIYF.

The chain links TRBV6-2 or TRBV6-3 to TRBJ2-7; 9 nucleotides line up with TRBD1. Germline V gene data show CDR1 as MNHEY and CDR2 as SVGEGT. CDR3 size: 15 residues. V was clipped by 6 bases and J by 4 bases; unmatched bases: 10. The CDR3 nucleotides read TGTGCCAGCAGCCGAACACAGGGGGCTGAGTACGAGCAGTACTTC. It yields the protein CASSRTQGAEYEQYF.

The rearrangement joins TRBV3-1 (or the pseudogene TRBV3-2) to TRBJ2-1, with D perhaps TRBD2 (6 bases). Germline CDR1 is LGHDT and CDR2 is YNNKEL (reference sequence). Trimming took 6 bases from V and 9 from J, leaving 12 bases between them. The CDR3 is 12 amino acids. CDR3 loop: CASRRDFGEQFF. The CDR3 coding sequence is TGTGCCAGCAGACGGGACTTCGGTGAGCAGTTCTTC.

V is TRBV3-1 (or the pseudogene TRBV3-2) and J is TRBJ1-2; no clear D gene. The CDR3 totals 14 residues. In germline, CDR1 is LGHDT, CDR2 YNNKEL (reference sequence). V lost 1 base and J 0 bases, leaving 6 bases between the germline ends. This CDR3 reads CASSQGPTNYGYTF. The CDR3 DNA reads TGTGCCAGCAGCCAAGGGCCAACTAACTATGGCTACACCTTC.

This clone was found a few times. This chain joins TRBV11-3 and TRBJ1-1, with a tentative D call TRBD1 (5 bases). The V and J ends lost 5 bases and 2 bases respectively, with 18 bases between them. From germline, CDR1 is SGHNT and CDR2 YENEEA. The CDR3 is 16 residues long. The CDR3 DNA reads TGTGCCAGCAGCCCCCTGGGACTTTACTCAAACACTGAAGCTTTCTTT. Protein: CASSPLGLYSNTEAFF.

The V gene is TRBV14, the J gene TRBJ2-7; 8 nucleotides match TRBD2. J gave up 1 base and V 4 bases, and 9 bases lay outside the gene matches. The CDR3 runs 16 residues. The germline CDR1 and CDR2 sequences are SGHDN and FVKESK. For the CDR3, the DNA is TGTGCCAGCAGCCCGGGGGGGGCGCAGGCGTCCTACGAGCAGTACTTC. Its translation is CASSPGGAQASYEQYF.

The V gene is TRBV5-1, the J gene TRBJ2-5; a weak D match, TRBD1 (6 bases). The V gene's germline CDR1 is SGHRS and CDR2 YFSETQ. V gave up 0 bases and J gave up 4 bases, with 19 bases separating them. CDR3 length equals 17 residues. The CDR3 sequence is CASSLGLGGGAIETQYF. The CDR3 DNA is TGCGCCAGCAGCTTGGGTCTAGGGGGTGGCGCGATAGAGACCCAGTACTTC.

This chain connects TRBV2 to TRBJ2-6; TRBD1 matches at 10 bases. The CDR3 consists of 16 residues. V dropped 10 bases and J dropped 1; count of bases not matched to a gene: 7. CDR1 is SNHLY, CDR2 FYNNEI, per germline. In DNA, the CDR3 is TGTGCCACCGCCGACAGGGGGCAATCTGGGGCCAACGTCCTGACTTTC. As protein: CATADRGQSGANVLTF.

The J gene is TRBJ2-2, the V gene TRBV7-6; 8 bases agree with TRBD2. This CDR3 is 16 amino acids long. Trimming at V came to 5 bases and at J to 2 bases, leaving 7 bases not matched to a gene. Germline V CDR1 and CDR2: SGHVS, FNYEAQ. The CDR3: CASSLNGRENTGELFF. The CDR3 DNA reads TGTGCCAGCAGCCTGAACGGGAGGGAAAACACCGGGGAGCTGTTTTTT.

The genes are TRBV3-1 (or the pseudogene TRBV3-2) and TRBJ1-6; no firm D call. V dropped 0 bases and J dropped 6 bases, with 6 bases sitting between them. From germline, CDR1 is LGHDT and CDR2 YNNKEL (reference sequence). The CDR3 runs to 14 residues. The CDR3 DNA sequence: TGTGCCAGCAGCCAAGATTACGGTAATTCACCCCTCCACTTT. Translated, it gives CASSQDYGNSPLHF.

The chain links TRBV25-1 to TRBJ2-5; no clear D gene. The germline V gene encodes CDR1 MGHDK and CDR2 SYGVNS. The CDR3 consists of 13 residues. V lost 4 bases, J lost 1 base, and 7 bases lay in between. DNA for the CDR3: TGTGCCAGCAGTGCAACTCGCCAAGAGACCCAGTACTTC. Translated: CASSATRQETQYF. The variable domain in full, completed from reference TRBV25-1 and TRBJ2-5, reads EADIYQTPRYLVIGTGKKITLECSQTMGHDKMYWYQQDPGMELHLIHYSYGVNSTEKGDLSSESTVSRIRTEHFPLTLESARPSHTSQYLCASSATRQETQYFGPGTRLLVL.

V and J are TRBV10-2 and TRBJ2-1; 7 bases fit TRBD2. V trimming: 4 bases; J trimming: 0 bases; junction bases outside the gene matches: 3. The CDR3 length is 15 residues. Germline CDR1 is WSHSY and CDR2 is SAAADI. CDR3 bases: TGCGCCAGCAGTGTACCGGGAGGCTCCTACAATGAGCAGTTCTTC. Encoded protein: CASSVPGGSYNEQFF.

V and J are TRBV28 and TRBJ1-2; 9 nucleotides align to TRBD1. Germline V gene lookup returns CDR1 MDHEN and CDR2 SYDVKM. The V and J ends lost 6 bases and 8 bases, in that order; junction bases with no gene match: 10. The CDR3 sequence is 14 residues long. CDR3 bases: TGTGCCAGCAGGGCCCCCGGGACAGGGTGGGGCTACACCTTC. Protein sequence: CASRAPGTGWGYTF.

V gene TRBV5-1 combines with J gene TRBJ2-1, with D tentatively TRBD2 (5 bases). Germline V gene lookup returns CDR1 SGHRS and CDR2 YFSETQ. The CDR3 covers 11 residues. Trimming took 4 bases from V and 9 from J, leaving 8 bases between them. CDR3 amino acids: CASSGGSEQFF. CDR3 nucleotide sequence: TGCGCCAGCAGCGGTGGGAGTGAGCAGTTCTTC. Full variable domain (outside the CDR3, taken from reference TRBV5-1 and TRBJ2-1): KAGVTQTPRYLIKTRGQQVTLSCSPISGHRSVSWYQQTPGQGLQFLFEYFSETQRNKGNFPGRFSGRQFSNSRSEMNVSTLELGDSALYLCASSGGSEQFFGPGTRLTVL.

The V and J genes are TRBV18 and TRBJ1-5, with no clear D. This CDR3 contains 15 residues. CDR1 is KGHSH and CDR2 is LQKENI in the germline V gene. V lost 5 bases and J lost 7, with 18 bases in between. CDR3 sequence (DNA): TGTGCCAGCTCATCTCGGGAGGGTGCGGAGCAGCCCCAGCATTTT. It yields the protein CASSSREGAEQPQHF.

The CDR3 region is CASSRQTSGWNYEQYF. DNA of the CDR3: TGTGCCAGCAGCAGACAGACTAGCGGGTGGAACTACGAGCAGTACTTC. The V gene is TRBV21-1, the J gene TRBJ2-7; the table's D call, TRBD2, has no DNA check behind it. TRBV21-1 is a pseudogene segment. This CDR3 has 16 residues.

The gene calls are TRBV11-2 and TRBJ2-3; 8 bases line up with TRBD2. V lost 7 bases and J lost 6; bases outside the gene matches: 21. Germline loops: CDR1 SGHAT, CDR2 FQNNGV. The CDR3 has 18 amino acids. The CDR3 region is CASTSRRPGREVGDTQYF. DNA for the CDR3: TGTGCCAGCACCTCCCGAAGGCCCGGGCGGGAGGTCGGGGATACGCAGTATTTT.

The chain recombines TRBV11-2 with TRBJ2-3; perhaps TRBD2 as D (6 bases). The V end was cut by 1 base, the J end by 5 bases, with 16 bases between. The CDR3 covers 16 residues. Per germline, CDR1 SGHAT and CDR2 FQNNGV. CDR3 sequence reads: CASSLGRDRVIDTQYF. In DNA, the CDR3 is TGTGCCAGCAGCTTAGGGCGGGATCGGGTTATAGATACGCAGTATTTT.

The rearrangement links TRBV6-5 to TRBJ2-3; 7 nucleotides match TRBD2. There are 14 residues in the CDR3. CDR1 is MNHEY, CDR2 SVGAGI, per germline. V trimming: 5 bases; J trimming: 4 bases; junction bases outside the gene matches: 6. The DNA of the CDR3 is TGTGCCAGCAGTCGAGCGGGAACCCCAGATACGCAGTATTTT. It translates to CASSRAGTPDTQYF.

This clone has only a few counts. This chain joins TRBV5-1 and TRBJ1-3; weak D call: TRBD1 (5 bases). V lost 4 bases to trimming and J lost 7 bases, with 18 bases between them. Germline V lookup: CDR1 SGHRS, CDR2 YFSETQ. The CDR3 has 15 residues. The CDR3 coding sequence is TGCGCCAGCAGCCCAGGACATCAAGCTAGGAACACCATATATTTT. It yields the protein CASSPGHQARNTIYF.

V and J are TRBV27 and TRBJ2-1, with 8 nucleotides matching TRBD1. Germline lookup yields CDR1 MNHEY and CDR2 SMNVEV (reference sequence). This CDR3 is 15 amino acids long. V lost 2 bases, J lost 4 bases, and 4 bases stayed unmatched. Written as DNA, the CDR3 is TGTGCCAGCAGTTTAAAGGACAGGGAGTACAATGAGCAGTTCTTC. Its translation is CASSLKDREYNEQFF.

The rearrangement uses TRBV11-3 and TRBJ2-5; 14 bases are shared with TRBD2. Germline V lookup: CDR1 SGHNT, CDR2 YENEEA. V lost 0 bases and J lost 1; bases outside the gene matches: 7. CDR3 length: 19 residues. The CDR3 DNA reads TGTGCCAGCAGCTTAGATCGAGGACTAGCGGGAGGTTCCCAAGAGACCCAGTACTTC. Translated, it gives CASSLDRGLAGGSQETQYF.

The genes are TRBV6-2 or TRBV6-3 and TRBJ2-7; TRBD2 aligns across 7 bases. The CDR3 sequence is 14 residues long. V was clipped by 1 base and J by 10 bases; unmatched bases: 10. CDR1 MNHEY and CDR2 SVGEGT come from the germline V gene. The CDR3 here is CASSYWEGRASQYF. The CDR3 nucleotides are TGTGCCAGCAGTTACTGGGAGGGGCGGGCGTCTCAGTACTTC.